These 25 T cell receptor beta chains were sequenced from one sample in a study of blood T cells in healthy people across ages. Combining a sample-barcoded 5' primer with a J-beta primer mix, a second PCR ran for 7 to 11 cycles. In TCRdb, the 5' RACE reads were re-called with MiXCR into one record per CDR3 protein. The sample carries roughly 1.5 million distinct CDR3 sequences, 42% recorded once. Sequences were obtained from blood. The receptors were sampled from a young woman in good health.

This clonotype was found a few times. The CDR3 loop is CSAKHTNTGELFF. CDR3 bases: TGCAGTGCTAAGCACACGAACACCGGGGAGCTGTTTTTT. The chain uses TRBV20-1 and TRBJ2-2; no clear D gene. The CDR3 has 13 amino acids. V gave up 4 bases and J gave up 0 bases, with 6 bases separating them. Per germline, CDR1 DFQATT and CDR2 SNEGSKA (reference sequence).

The chain combines TRBV5-1 with TRBJ2-3; TRBD1 matches at 7 bases. The CDR3 contains 15 residues. The V gene end was trimmed by 3 bases and the J gene end by 4 bases; junction bases not matched to a gene: 8. Germline V gene sequence: CDR1 SGHRS, CDR2 YFSETQ. In DNA, the CDR3 is TGCGCCAGCAGCTCGGACAGGTATGAGGCAGATACGCAGTATTTT. Protein product: CASSSDRYEADTQYF.

About this clonotype itself: One base away lies a much larger clone, so this may be a sequencing read error. The chain carries TRBV7-8 and TRBJ2-3; D possibly corresponds to TRBD1 (6 bases). The CDR3 totals 12 residues. The ends were cut back, 5 bases at V and 5 bases at J, with 8 bases in the middle. Germline V gene sequence: CDR1 SGHVS, CDR2 FQNEAQ. CDR3 region: CASSKGVDTQYF. CDR3 sequence (DNA): TGTGCCAGCAGCAAGGGGGTAGATACGCAGTATTTT.

The chain uses TRBV6-6 and TRBJ2-2, with D possibly TRBD2 on 5 matching bases. V was clipped by 4 bases and J by 6 bases, with 18 bases between them. In germline, CDR1 is MNHNY, CDR2 SVGAGI (reference sequence). This CDR3 is 16 amino acids long. The CDR3, as DNA: TGTGCCAGCAGTTTCGCGGGTGCTTTGGGAGCCGGGGAGCTGTTTTTT. Its protein product is CASSFAGALGAGELFF.

The chain uses TRBV6-2 or TRBV6-3 and TRBJ2-7; D call uncertain. The germline V and J ends were trimmed by 6 bases and 7 bases, with 13 bases remaining between them. Per germline, CDR1 MNHEY and CDR2 SVGEGT. CDR3 length: 12 residues. CDR3 region: CASRKYYNEQYF. Written as DNA, the CDR3 is TGTGCCAGCAGGAAATACTACAATGAGCAGTACTTC.

This clonotype was seen a few times. The chain carries TRBV2 and TRBJ2-5; D might be TRBD1 or TRBD2, each matching 5 bases. Germline CDR1 is SNHLY and CDR2 is FYNNEI. This CDR3 comprises 14 residues. The germline V and J ends were trimmed by 4 bases and 1 base, with 10 bases remaining between them. The CDR3 is CASSGDPSQETQYF. DNA for the CDR3: TGTGCCAGCAGTGGGGACCCCTCCCAAGAGACCCAGTACTTC.

This clonotype was recorded at least ten times. The chain carries TRBV7-9 and TRBJ2-7, with D possibly TRBD2 on 5 matching bases. Per germline, CDR1 SEHNR and CDR2 FQNEAQ (reference sequence). The CDR3 covers 13 residues. V was trimmed by 6 bases and J by 5 bases, leaving 14 bases between them. The CDR3 coding sequence is TGTGCCAGCAGAATCCCAATCGGGGACGAGCAGTACTTC. Translated: CASRIPIGDEQYF.

There are many counts of this clonotype. V and J are TRBV13 and TRBJ2-7; D possibly corresponds to TRBD2 (5 bases). The ends were cut back, 0 bases at V and 2 bases at J, with 8 bases in the middle. CDR1 and CDR2 (germline): PRHDT, FYEKMQ (reference sequence). The CDR3 extends over 14 amino acids. The chain's CDR3 is CASSLGARAYEQYF. In DNA form, the CDR3 reads TGTGCCAGCAGCTTAGGGGCGAGGGCCTACGAGCAGTACTTC. The full variable domain, rest sourced from reference TRBV13 and TRBJ2-7, is AAGVIQSPRHLIKEKRETATLKCYPIPRHDTVYWYQQGPGQDPQFLISFYEKMQSDKGSIPDRFSAQQFSDYHSELNMSSLELGDSALYFCASSLGARAYEQYFGPGTRLTVT.

V and J are TRBV12-3 or TRBV12-4 and TRBJ2-3; 8 positions match TRBD2. The V segment lost 4 bases and the J segment 1 base; nucleotides outside the gene matches: 10. The CDR3 runs to 17 residues. In DNA, the CDR3 is TGTGCCAGCAGTTCTCAGAAGCGGGAGTGGGGCACAGATACGCAGTATTTT. This encodes CASSSQKREWGTDTQYF.

This clonotype was counted between two and nine times. The chain combines TRBV7-2 with TRBJ2-7; 8 nucleotides agree with TRBD1. The CDR3 is 14 residues long. Trimming removed 0 bases from V and 6 bases from J; junction bases left unmatched: 4. Germline V lookup: CDR1 SGHTA, CDR2 FQGNSA. CDR3 sequence reads: CASSLAGGQGEQYF. The CDR3 region has the DNA TGTGCCAGCAGCTTAGCGGGAGGACAGGGCGAGCAGTACTTC.

As for this clonotype: Mismatch with germline at one junction end may stem from a read error. The CDR3 loop is CASSFRGTSQPQHF. For the CDR3, the DNA is TGTGCCAGCAGCTTTCGGGGAACCAGTCAGCCTCAGCATTTT. J is TRBJ1-5 and V is TRBV7-8, with D unclear. Germline CDR1 SGHVS, CDR2 FQNEAQ. The length of the CDR3 is 14 residues.

The chain carries TRBV6-2 or TRBV6-3 and TRBJ2-7; D remains unclear. CDR1 MNHEY and CDR2 SVGEGT come from the germline V gene. The CDR3 has 12 amino acids. V lost 6 bases, J lost 5 bases, and 11 bases lay in between. This CDR3 reads CASRPTTHEQYF. CDR3 bases: TGTGCCAGCAGACCGACAACGCACGAGCAGTACTTC.

V and J are TRBV2 and TRBJ1-1, with D perhaps matching TRBD1 (6 bases). Trimming cost V 5 bases and J 5 bases, with 12 bases left between them. The CDR3 length is 13 residues. The germline CDR1 and CDR2 sequences are SNHLY and FYNNEI. This CDR3 reads CASSTGFWTEAFF. CDR3 nucleotide sequence: TGTGCCAGCAGTACAGGGTTTTGGACTGAAGCTTTCTTT.

V usage is TRBV7-2 and J usage is TRBJ2-3, with 8 bases identical to TRBD1. Germline assignment: CDR1 SGHTA and CDR2 FQGNSA. The CDR3 sequence is 15 residues long. V shed 5 bases and J 2 bases; nucleotides not matched to a gene: 6. DNA for the CDR3: TGTGCCAGCAGCCCGACAGGGGCCCCCACAGATACGCAGTATTTT. This gives the protein CASSPTGAPTDTQYF.

The chain is built from TRBV9 and TRBJ2-1; the match to TRBD2 covers 7 bases. The CDR3 contains 16 residues. Germline V gives CDR1 SGDLS, CDR2 YYNGEE. J gave up 9 bases and V 0 bases, and 12 bases lay outside the gene matches. CDR3 amino acids: CASSVDGRREPSEQFF. The DNA for the CDR3 is TGTGCCAGCAGCGTAGACGGTCGGCGGGAGCCAAGTGAGCAGTTCTTC.

This clonotype has only one observation. The chain combines TRBV7-2 with TRBJ2-3; 8 bases map to TRBD2. V was clipped by 1 base and J by 5 bases; unmatched bases: 5. This CDR3 region has 15 residues. Germline CDR1 SGHTA, CDR2 FQGNSA. The CDR3 nucleotides read TGTGCCAGCAGCTTAGGGGGGACTAGAGAAGATACGCAGTATTTT. Protein product: CASSLGGTREDTQYF.

V gene TRBV7-9 combines with J gene TRBJ2-1; D remains ambiguous. The germline CDR1 and CDR2 sequences are SEHNR and FQNEAQ (reference sequence). V lost 1 base, J lost 10 bases, and 17 bases lay in between. The CDR3 runs 15 residues. The CDR3 is CASSLGAGMGYEQFF. The CDR3 bases are TGTGCCAGCAGCTTAGGAGCAGGAATGGGGTACGAGCAGTTCTTC.

This clonotype was observed at least ten times. This chain joins TRBV12-3 or TRBV12-4 and TRBJ2-7; TRBD2 agrees at 10 bases. The V segment lost 3 bases and the J segment 2 bases; nucleotides outside the gene matches: 4. The CDR3 contains 15 residues. The CDR3 protein is CASSLSSGRAYEQYF. As DNA, the CDR3 is TGTGCCAGCAGTTTGTCAAGCGGGAGGGCCTACGAGCAGTACTTC.

This clonotype has a handful of counts. CDR3 protein: CASSHLGGGFAYEQYF. CDR3 bases: TGCGCCAGCAGCCACCTTGGGGGCGGGTTTGCCTACGAGCAGTACTTC. V is TRBV4-1 and J is TRBJ2-7; D perhaps matches TRBD1 (6 bases). Germline assignment: CDR1 MGHRA and CDR2 YSYEKL. The V end was cut by 3 bases, the J end by 2 bases, with 17 bases between. The CDR3 is 16 amino acids.

This clonotype was observed a few times. This chain joins TRBV5-1 and TRBJ2-7; the D is unclear. Trimming pared 1 base from V and 3 bases from J, leaving 8 bases between. The CDR3 is made up of 13 amino acids. Germline V CDR1 and CDR2: SGHRS, YFSETQ. The CDR3 region is CASSLISNYEQYF. The CDR3 region has the DNA TGCGCCAGCAGCTTGATCTCTAACTACGAGCAGTACTTC.

The chain couples TRBV6-5 to TRBJ2-5; 13 bases fit TRBD2. Trimming cost V 3 bases and J 1 base; bases outside gene matches: 5. The CDR3 has 17 amino acids. The germline V gene has CDR1 MNHEY and CDR2 SVGAGI. CDR3 sequence: CASSYPGLAGPQETQYF. As DNA, the CDR3 is TGTGCCAGCAGTTATCCGGGACTAGCGGGACCCCAAGAGACCCAGTACTTC.

This chain uses TRBV12-3 or TRBV12-4 with TRBJ1-5; D is unclear. The CDR3 loop spans 14 amino acids. The V and J ends lost 3 bases and 3 bases respectively, with 9 bases between them. CDR3 DNA sequence: TGTGCCAGCAGTTTGGTCTCCCCCAATCAGCCCCAGCATTTT. This translates into CASSLVSPNQPQHF.

CDR3 sequence: CASGGKETQYF. In nucleotides, the CDR3 is TGTGCCAGCGGTGGGAAAGAGACCCAGTACTTC. The genes are TRBV25-1 and TRBJ2-7; D is unclear. Judging by the DNA end, TRBJ2-5 fits better; the J call may be wrong. Germline CDR1 and CDR2: MGHDK and SYGVNS. This CDR3 is 11 amino acids long.

The CDR3 bases are TGTGCCAGCAGCTTGCGACTAGCGGGGCCCCGGAATGAGCAGTTCTTC. It encodes CASSLRLAGPRNEQFF. This sequence joins TRBV5-6 and TRBJ2-1; 11 nucleotides line up with TRBD2. CDR3 size: 16 residues. Germline CDR1 reads SGHDT; CDR2 reads YYEEEE. J lost 7 bases, V lost 1 base, and 7 bases had no gene match.

The chain combines TRBV7-2 with TRBJ1-1; 8 positions agree with TRBD1. The CDR3 loop spans 14 amino acids. Trimming cost V 6 bases and J 5 bases; bases outside gene matches: 8. Germline assignment: CDR1 SGHTA and CDR2 FQGNSA. CDR3 amino acids: CASSRQGRQTEAFF. DNA for the CDR3: TGTGCCAGCAGTCGACAGGGGAGGCAAACTGAAGCTTTCTTT.